This passage covers 4 T cell receptor beta chains from one sample sequenced in a study of T cells in Graves' hyperthyroidism and ophthalmopathy. Amplification of TCR beta CDR3 regions used RNA as the template. The HTBI primer set was used in a first-round RT-PCR of the TCR CDR3. TCRdb analysed the multiplex PCR reads with MiXCR anew, one entry per CDR3 protein. The sample lists more than 300,000 distinct CDR3 sequences; around 13% were seen once. Sequenced: blood. The receptors were sampled from a woman between 18 and 30 years old with Graves' hyperthyroidism.

This clonotype showed up just a few times. The J gene is TRBJ2-1, the V gene TRBV9; D call uncertain. The CDR3 is made up of 13 amino acids. The V end lost 0 bases, the J end lost 7 bases, and 8 bases lay between the germline ends. The V gene's germline CDR1 is SGDLS and CDR2 YYNGEE. This chain's CDR3 is CASSVAGFNEQFF. Written as DNA, the CDR3 is TGTGCCAGCAGCGTAGCTGGGTTTAATGAGCAGTTCTTC.

This clonotype has a count of ten or more. This rearrangement joins TRBV28 to TRBJ2-7, with 7 positions matching TRBD1. This CDR3 has 15 residues. Germline CDR1 is MDHEN and CDR2 is SYDVKM. With V trimmed by 3 bases and J by 7 bases, 12 bases remained unmatched. The CDR3 loop reads CASSFLTGAIGEQYF. CDR3 in DNA: TGTGCCAGCAGTTTTCTAACAGGGGCGATCGGGGAGCAGTACTTC.

This clonotype was detected ten times or more. The chain carries TRBV28 and TRBJ2-7, with D perhaps TRBD1 or TRBD2 (5 bases each). Trimming left V 2 bases short and J 7 bases short, with 21 bases between. CDR3 size: 16 residues. Germline loops: CDR1 MDHEN, CDR2 SYDVKM. The CDR3 sequence is CASSLTGAGSGREQYF. In DNA, the CDR3 is TGTGCCAGCAGTTTAACCGGGGCAGGGTCAGGGAGAGAGCAGTACTTC.

There are a few counts of this clonotype. The chain couples TRBV5-1 to TRBJ1-1; D gene unclear. The CDR3 covers 11 residues. Germline CDR1 is SGHRS and CDR2 is YFSETQ. Trimming removed 5 bases at V and 6 bases at J, with 8 bases between. This CDR3 reads CASRVGSEAFF. DNA for the CDR3: TGCGCCAGCAGGGTTGGTTCTGAAGCTTTCTTT.